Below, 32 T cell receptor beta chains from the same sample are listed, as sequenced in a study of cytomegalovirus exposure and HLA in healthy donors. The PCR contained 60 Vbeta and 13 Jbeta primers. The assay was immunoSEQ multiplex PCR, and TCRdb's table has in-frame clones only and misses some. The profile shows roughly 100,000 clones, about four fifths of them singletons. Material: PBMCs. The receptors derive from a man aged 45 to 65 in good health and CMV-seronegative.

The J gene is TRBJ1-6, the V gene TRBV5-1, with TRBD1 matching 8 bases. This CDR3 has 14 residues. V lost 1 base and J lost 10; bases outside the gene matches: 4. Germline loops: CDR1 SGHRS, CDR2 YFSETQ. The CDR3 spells CASSLTGGGSPLHF. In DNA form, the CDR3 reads TGCGCCAGCAGCTTGACAGGGGGAGGCTCACCCCTCCACTTT.

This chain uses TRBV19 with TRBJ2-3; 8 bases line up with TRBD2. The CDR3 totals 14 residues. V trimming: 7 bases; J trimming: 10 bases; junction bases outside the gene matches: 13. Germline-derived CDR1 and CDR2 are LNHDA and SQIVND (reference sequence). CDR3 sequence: CASTPTSEGWAQYF. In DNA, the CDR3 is TGTGCCAGTACCCCGACTAGCGAGGGGTGGGCGCAGTATTTT.

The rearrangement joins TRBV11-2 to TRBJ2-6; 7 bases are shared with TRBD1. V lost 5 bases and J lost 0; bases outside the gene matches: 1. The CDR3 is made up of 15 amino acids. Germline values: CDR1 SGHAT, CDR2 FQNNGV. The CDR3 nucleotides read TGTGCCAGCAGCCGGACAGGCTCTGGGGCCAACGTCCTGACTTTC. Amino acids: CASSRTGSGANVLTF.

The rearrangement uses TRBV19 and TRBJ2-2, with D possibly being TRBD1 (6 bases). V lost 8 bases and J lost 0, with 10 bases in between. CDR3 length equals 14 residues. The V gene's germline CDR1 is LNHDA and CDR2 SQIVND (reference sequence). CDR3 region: CASYRTANTGELFF. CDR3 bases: TGTGCCAGTTACCGGACAGCGAACACCGGGGAGCTGTTTTTT.

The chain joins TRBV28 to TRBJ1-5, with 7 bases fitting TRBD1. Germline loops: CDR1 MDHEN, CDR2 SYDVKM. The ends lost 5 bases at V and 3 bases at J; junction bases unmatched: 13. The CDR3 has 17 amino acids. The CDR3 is CASSRSTTGALNQPQHF. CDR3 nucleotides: TGTGCCAGCAGTCGCTCGACCACAGGGGCCCTCAATCAGCCCCAGCATTTT.

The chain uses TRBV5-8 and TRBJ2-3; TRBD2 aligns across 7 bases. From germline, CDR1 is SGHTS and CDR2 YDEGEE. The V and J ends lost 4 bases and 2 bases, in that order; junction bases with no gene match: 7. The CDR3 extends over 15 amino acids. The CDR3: CASSHNSGPTDTQYF. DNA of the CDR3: TGTGCCAGCAGCCATAATAGCGGGCCCACAGATACGCAGTATTTT.

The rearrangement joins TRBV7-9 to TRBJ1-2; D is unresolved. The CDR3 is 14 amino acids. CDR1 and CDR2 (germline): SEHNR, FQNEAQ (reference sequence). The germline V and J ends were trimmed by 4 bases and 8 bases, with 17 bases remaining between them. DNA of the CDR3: TGTGCCAGCAGCTCCGGGAGGGAGGTGGGAGGCTACACCTTC. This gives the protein CASSSGREVGGYTF. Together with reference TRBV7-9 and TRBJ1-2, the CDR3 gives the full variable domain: DTGVSQNPRHKITKRGQNVTFRCDPISEHNRLYWYRQTLGQGPEFLTYFQNEAQLEKSRLLSDRFSAERPKGSFSTLEIQRTEQGDSAMYLCASSSGREVGGYTFGSGTRLTVV.

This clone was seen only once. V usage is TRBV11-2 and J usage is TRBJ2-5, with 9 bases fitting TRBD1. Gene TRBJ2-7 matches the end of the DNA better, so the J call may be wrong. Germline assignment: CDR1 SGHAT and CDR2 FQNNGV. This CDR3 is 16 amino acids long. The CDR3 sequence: CASSIRIGTGRNEQYF. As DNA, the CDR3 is TGTGCCAGCAGCATTCGAATTGGGACAGGGCGGAACGAGCAGTACTTC.

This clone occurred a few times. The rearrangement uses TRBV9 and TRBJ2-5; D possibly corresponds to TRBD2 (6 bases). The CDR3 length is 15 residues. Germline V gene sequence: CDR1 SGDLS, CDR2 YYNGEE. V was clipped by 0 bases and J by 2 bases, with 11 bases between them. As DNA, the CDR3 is TGTGCCAGCAGCGTAGGGCTAGCGCGGCAAGAGACCCAGTACTTC. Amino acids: CASSVGLARQETQYF.

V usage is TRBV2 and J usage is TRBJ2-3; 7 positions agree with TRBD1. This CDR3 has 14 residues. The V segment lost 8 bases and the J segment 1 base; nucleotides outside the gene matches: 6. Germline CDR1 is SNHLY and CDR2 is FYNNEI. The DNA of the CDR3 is TGTGCCAGCTCAGACAGGGTCGGCACAGATACGCAGTATTTT. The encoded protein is CASSDRVGTDTQYF.

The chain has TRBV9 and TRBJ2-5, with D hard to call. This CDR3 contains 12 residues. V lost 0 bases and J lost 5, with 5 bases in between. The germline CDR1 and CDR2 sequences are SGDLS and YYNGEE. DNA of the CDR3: TGTGCCAGCAGCGTAGCCGAGGAGACCCAGTACTTC. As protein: CASSVAEETQYF.

CDR3 sequence: CASSSKGAGRSYEQYV. CDR3 DNA: TGTGCCAGCAGCTCCAAAGGGGCGGGGAGGTCCTACGAGCAGTACGTC. V and J are TRBV5-4 and TRBJ2-7; D might be TRBD2 (6 bases). Looked up from germline, CDR1 is SGHNT and CDR2 is YYREEE (reference sequence). This CDR3 region has 16 residues. Trimming cost V 3 bases and J 1 base, with 17 bases left between them.

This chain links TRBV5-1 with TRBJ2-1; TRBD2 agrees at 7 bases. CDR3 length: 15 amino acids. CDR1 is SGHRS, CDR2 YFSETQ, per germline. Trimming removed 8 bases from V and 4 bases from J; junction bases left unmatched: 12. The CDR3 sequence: CASSQGRGSYNEQFF. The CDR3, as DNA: TGCGCCAGTAGTCAAGGGAGGGGCTCTTACAATGAGCAGTTCTTC.

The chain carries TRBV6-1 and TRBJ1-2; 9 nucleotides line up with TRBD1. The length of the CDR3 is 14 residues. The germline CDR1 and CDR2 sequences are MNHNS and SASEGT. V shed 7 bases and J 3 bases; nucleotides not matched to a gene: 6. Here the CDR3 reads CASTSRTGDYGYTF. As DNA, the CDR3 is TGTGCCAGCACCAGCCGGACAGGGGACTATGGCTACACCTTC.

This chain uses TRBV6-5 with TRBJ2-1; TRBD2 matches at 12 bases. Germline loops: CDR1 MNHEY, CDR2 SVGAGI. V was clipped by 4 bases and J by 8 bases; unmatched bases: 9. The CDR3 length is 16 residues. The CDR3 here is CASSSQPSGGGYEQFF. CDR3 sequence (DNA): TGTGCCAGCAGTTCCCAGCCTAGCGGGGGGGGGTATGAGCAGTTCTTC.

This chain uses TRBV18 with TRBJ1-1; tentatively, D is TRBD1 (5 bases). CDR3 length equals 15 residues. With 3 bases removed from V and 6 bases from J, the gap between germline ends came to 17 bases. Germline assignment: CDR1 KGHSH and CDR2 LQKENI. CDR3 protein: CASSPLQDAGPEAFF. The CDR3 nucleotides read TGTGCCAGCTCACCCCTACAGGACGCCGGACCTGAAGCTTTCTTT.

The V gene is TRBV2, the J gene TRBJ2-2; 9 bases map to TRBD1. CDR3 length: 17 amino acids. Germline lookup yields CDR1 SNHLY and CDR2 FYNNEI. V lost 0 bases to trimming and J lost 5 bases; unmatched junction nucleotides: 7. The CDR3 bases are TGTGCCAGCAGTGAAGCCCCGGGACAGGGTTCAACCGGGGAGCTGTTTTTT. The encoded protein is CASSEAPGQGSTGELFF.

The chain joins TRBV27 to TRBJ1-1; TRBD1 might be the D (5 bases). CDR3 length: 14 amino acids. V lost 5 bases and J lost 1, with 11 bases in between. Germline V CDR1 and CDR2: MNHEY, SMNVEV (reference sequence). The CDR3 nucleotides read TGTGCCAGCAGTCGGCCACAGGAGAACACTGAAGCTTTCTTT. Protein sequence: CASSRPQENTEAFF.

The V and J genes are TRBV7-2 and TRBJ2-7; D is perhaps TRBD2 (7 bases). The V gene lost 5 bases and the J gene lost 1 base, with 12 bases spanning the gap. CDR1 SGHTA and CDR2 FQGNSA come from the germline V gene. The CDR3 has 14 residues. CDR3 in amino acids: CASSPRGASYEQYF. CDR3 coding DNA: TGTGCCAGCAGCCCCCGGGGGGCATCCTACGAGCAGTACTTC. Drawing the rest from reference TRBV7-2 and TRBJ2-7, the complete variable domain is GAGVSQSPSNKVTEKGKDVELRCDPISGHTALYWYRQSLGQGLEFLIYFQGNSAPDKSGLPSDRFSAERTGGSVSTLTIQRTQQEDSAVYLCASSPRGASYEQYFGPGTRLTVT.

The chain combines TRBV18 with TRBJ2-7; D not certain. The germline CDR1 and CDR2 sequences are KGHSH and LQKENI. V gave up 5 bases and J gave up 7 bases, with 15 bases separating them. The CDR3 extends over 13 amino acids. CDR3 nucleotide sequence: TGTGCCAGCTCAGAGGACCCGGTGAGGGAGCAGTACGTC. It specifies CASSEDPVREQYV.

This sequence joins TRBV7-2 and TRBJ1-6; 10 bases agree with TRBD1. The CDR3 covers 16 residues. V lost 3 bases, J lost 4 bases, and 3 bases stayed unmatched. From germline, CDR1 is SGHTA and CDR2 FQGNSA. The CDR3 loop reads CASSLDRGGYNSPLHF. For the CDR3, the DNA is TGTGCCAGCAGCTTGGACAGGGGGGGGTATAATTCACCCCTCCACTTT.

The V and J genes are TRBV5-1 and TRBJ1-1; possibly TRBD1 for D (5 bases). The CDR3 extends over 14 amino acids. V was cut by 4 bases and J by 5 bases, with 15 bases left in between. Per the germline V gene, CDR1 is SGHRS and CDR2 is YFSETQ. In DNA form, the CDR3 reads TGCGCCAGCAGCCCCCGGGGGGAGAAGACTGAAGCTTTCTTT. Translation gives CASSPRGEKTEAFF.

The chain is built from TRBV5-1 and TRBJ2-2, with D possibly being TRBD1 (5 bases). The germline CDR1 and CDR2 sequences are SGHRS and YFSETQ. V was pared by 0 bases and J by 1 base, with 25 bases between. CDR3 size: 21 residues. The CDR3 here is CASSLALRLIRVQGNTGELFF. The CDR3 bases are TGCGCCAGCAGCTTGGCTCTCCGGTTAATCCGCGTGCAGGGGAACACCGGGGAGCTGTTTTTT.

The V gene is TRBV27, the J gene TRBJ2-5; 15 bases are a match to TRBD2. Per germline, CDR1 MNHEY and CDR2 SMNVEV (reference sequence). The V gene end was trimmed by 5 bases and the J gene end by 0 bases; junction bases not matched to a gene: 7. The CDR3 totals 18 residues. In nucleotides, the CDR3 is TGTGCCAGCAGTCGATCCGGGACTAGCGGGGGGTACCAAGAGACCCAGTACTTC. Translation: CASSRSGTSGGYQETQYF.

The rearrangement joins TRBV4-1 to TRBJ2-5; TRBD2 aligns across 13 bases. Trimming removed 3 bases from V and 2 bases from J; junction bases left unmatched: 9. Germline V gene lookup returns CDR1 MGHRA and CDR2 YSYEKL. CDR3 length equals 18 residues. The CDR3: CASSHPTSGGPGQETQYF. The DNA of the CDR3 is TGCGCCAGCAGCCACCCGACTAGCGGGGGGCCGGGGCAAGAGACCCAGTACTTC.

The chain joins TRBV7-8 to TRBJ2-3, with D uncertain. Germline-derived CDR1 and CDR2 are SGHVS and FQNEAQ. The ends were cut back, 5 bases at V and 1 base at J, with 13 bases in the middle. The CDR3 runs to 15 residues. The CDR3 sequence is CASSVMTLGTDTQYF. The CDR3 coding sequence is TGTGCCAGCAGCGTAATGACTCTAGGCACAGATACGCAGTATTTT.

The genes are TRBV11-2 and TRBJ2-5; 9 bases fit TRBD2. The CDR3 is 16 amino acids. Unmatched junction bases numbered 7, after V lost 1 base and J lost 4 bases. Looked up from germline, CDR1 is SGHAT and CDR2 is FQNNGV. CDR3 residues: CASSLVGGGAGETQYF. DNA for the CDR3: TGTGCCAGCAGCTTAGTAGGCGGGGGGGCGGGAGAGACCCAGTACTTC.

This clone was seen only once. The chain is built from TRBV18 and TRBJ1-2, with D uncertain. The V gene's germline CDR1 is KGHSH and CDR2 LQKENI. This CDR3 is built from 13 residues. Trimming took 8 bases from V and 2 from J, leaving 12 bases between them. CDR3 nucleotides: TGTGCCAGCGCACGGTCGGGGAACTATGGCTACACCTTC. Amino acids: CASARSGNYGYTF.

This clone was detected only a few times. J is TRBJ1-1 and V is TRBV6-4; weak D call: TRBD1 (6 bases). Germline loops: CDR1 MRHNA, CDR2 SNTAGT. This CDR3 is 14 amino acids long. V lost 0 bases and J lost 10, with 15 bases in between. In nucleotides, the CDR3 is TGTGCCAGCAGTGACTCCTCCTCACAGGGACGAGCTTTCTTT. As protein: CASSDSSSQGRAFF.

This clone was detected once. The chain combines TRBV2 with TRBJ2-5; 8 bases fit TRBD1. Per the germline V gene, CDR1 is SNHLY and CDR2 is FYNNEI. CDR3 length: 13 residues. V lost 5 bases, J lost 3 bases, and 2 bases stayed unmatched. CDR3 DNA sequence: TGTGCCAGCAGTCTGACAGGGGAAGAGACCCAGTACTTC. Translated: CASSLTGEETQYF.

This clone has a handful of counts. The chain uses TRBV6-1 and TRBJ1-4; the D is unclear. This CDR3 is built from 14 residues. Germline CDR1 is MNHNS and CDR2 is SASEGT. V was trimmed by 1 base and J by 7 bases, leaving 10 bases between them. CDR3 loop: CASSEGQFTEKLFF. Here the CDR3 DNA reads TGTGCCAGCAGTGAAGGGCAGTTCACTGAAAAACTGTTTTTT.

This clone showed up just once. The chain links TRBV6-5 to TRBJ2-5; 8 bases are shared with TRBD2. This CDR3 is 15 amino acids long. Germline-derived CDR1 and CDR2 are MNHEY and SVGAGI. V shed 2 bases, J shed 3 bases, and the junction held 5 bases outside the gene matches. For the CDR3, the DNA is TGTGCCAGCAGTTACGATTGGCGGGGGGAAGAGACCCAGTACTTC. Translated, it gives CASSYDWRGEETQYF.